Shown below are 8 T cell receptor beta chains from a single sample sequenced in a study of metastatic and nonmetastatic thyroid tumors. With MiXCR, TCRdb called clones anew from the PCR reads. Of about 38,000 clones listed, 25% to 30% are singletons. Every patient underwent thyroid surgery untreated. The material sequenced was blood. These receptors were taken from a female donor with papillary thyroid cancer or a benign thyroid nodule (not recorded which). Some clones in this sample may be carry-over from other donors' samples.

The chain combines TRBV4-3 with TRBJ2-2; no clear D gene. This CDR3 is built from 14 residues. V was shortened by 3 bases and J by 5 bases, with 10 bases between the two germline ends. The germline V gene has CDR1 LGHNA and CDR2 YSLEER. The CDR3 loop is CASSHGLGTGELFF. The CDR3 coding sequence is TGCGCCAGCAGCCATGGGCTGGGAACCGGGGAGCTGTTTTTT.

This clone was counted ten times or more. CDR3 sequence reads: CASRSRGGNQPQHF. DNA of the CDR3: TGTGCCAGCAGAAGCAGGGGTGGCAATCAGCCCCAGCATTTT. This chain uses TRBV2 with TRBJ1-5; TRBD1 is a possible D gene (6 bases). This CDR3 has 14 amino acids. Germline V CDR1 and CDR2: SNHLY, FYNNEI. Trimming shortened V by 6 bases and J by 2 bases, and 11 bases separated the two germline ends.

The genes are TRBV20-1 and TRBJ2-1, with D possibly being TRBD2 (5 bases). Germline CDR1 DFQATT, CDR2 SNEGSKA (reference sequence). This CDR3 has 12 amino acids. V was shortened by 7 bases and J by 8 bases, with 15 bases between the two germline ends. The CDR3 DNA sequence: TGCAGTGAGCTTACCGCCGGGGATGAGCAGTTCTTC. Amino acid sequence: CSELTAGDEQFF.

This clone was found many times. The chain joins TRBV9 to TRBJ2-2; a weak D match, TRBD1 (6 bases). Germline CDR1 is SGDLS and CDR2 is YYNGEE. Trimming removed 3 bases from V and 5 bases from J, with 8 bases in between. CDR3 size: 13 residues. The CDR3: CASSATGTGELFF. The DNA of the CDR3 is TGTGCCAGCAGCGCAACAGGGACCGGGGAGCTGTTTTTT.

This clone showed up many times. The V gene is TRBV4-1, the J gene TRBJ2-7; 10 nucleotides match TRBD1. This CDR3 contains 15 residues. The V segment lost 1 base and the J segment 6 bases; nucleotides outside the gene matches: 6. Germline-derived CDR1 and CDR2 are MGHRA and YSYEKL. CDR3 nucleotides: TGCGCCAGCAGCCAAGTATGGGACAGGGGCTCCGAGCAGTACTTC. This translates into CASSQVWDRGSEQYF.

The chain is built from TRBV6-2 or TRBV6-3 and TRBJ2-5; D assignment may be TRBD1 or TRBD2 (6 bases each). Germline assignment: CDR1 MNHEY and CDR2 SVGEGT. The CDR3 covers 15 residues. Between the trimmed V and J ends, which lost 6 bases and 4 bases, there was a span of 18 bases. CDR3 DNA sequence: TGTGCCAGCAGCCCGACTATCGGGGGCCGAGAGACCCAGTACTTC. Translating it yields CASSPTIGGRETQYF.

The chain carries TRBV20-1 and TRBJ1-6; no definite D call. CDR1 and CDR2 from the germline V gene are DFQATT and SNEGSKA (reference sequence). Trimming pared 3 bases from V and 8 bases from J, leaving 11 bases between. The CDR3 has 13 amino acids. The CDR3 DNA follows: TGCAGTGCTAGTAGGAACAGCCATTCACCCCTCCACTTT. It codes for CSASRNSHSPLHF.

V usage is TRBV27 and J usage is TRBJ2-1; D uncertain. The CDR3 has 12 amino acids. In germline, CDR1 is MNHEY, CDR2 SMNVEV (reference sequence). V lost 7 bases, J lost 7 bases, and 11 bases lay in between. The CDR3 sequence: CASMKTCNEQFF. DNA for the CDR3: TGTGCCAGCATGAAGACGTGTAATGAGCAGTTCTTC.